The 3 T cell receptor beta chains listed next were all sequenced from one sample in a study of CD8 T cells in ankylosing spondylitis. General study points: What seemed typical of ankylosing spondylitis blood was a TCR beta motif built from eight highly homologous variants.

The antigens of these receptors remain unknown. TCRdb re-called the 5' RACE reads with MiXCR, one entry per CDR3 protein. The sample shows 750,000 to 850,000 distinct CDR3 sequences, about 12% of them seen only once. Sequencing was carried out using blood, either unsorted or a sorted T cell fraction (not recorded which). Every receptor here comes from a male donor with ankylosing spondylitis.

The V and J genes are TRBV6-5 and TRBJ1-2; 7 bases are a match to TRBD1. Germline V gives CDR1 MNHEY, CDR2 SVGAGI. V was clipped by 4 bases and J by 5 bases; unmatched bases: 10. The length of the CDR3 is 15 residues. Written as DNA, the CDR3 is TGTGCCAGCAGTTCCCACGGACAGGCGACTTATGGCTACACCTTC. It codes for CASSSHGQATYGYTF.

V and J are TRBV7-6 and TRBJ1-1, with D maybe TRBD1 (6 bases). CDR1 and CDR2 from the germline V gene are SGHVS and FNYEAQ. CDR3 length: 14 amino acids. V was trimmed by 8 bases and J by 1 base, leaving 14 bases between them. Written as DNA, the CDR3 is TGTGCCAGCGCCCTGGGGGCGCGGAACACTGAAGCTTTCTTT. Protein product: CASALGARNTEAFF.

This clonotype was seen more than once but under ten times. V usage is TRBV15 and J usage is TRBJ2-7, with no clear D. The V gene's germline CDR1 is LNHNV and CDR2 YYDKDF (reference sequence). V was pared by 1 base and J by 3 bases, with 10 bases between. The CDR3 sequence is 14 residues long. CDR3 loop: CATSRGAQLYEQYF. In DNA, the CDR3 is TGTGCCACCAGCAGAGGTGCACAGCTCTACGAGCAGTACTTC. The variable domain in full, completed from reference TRBV15 and TRBJ2-7, reads DAMVIQNPRYQVTQFGKPVTLSCSQTLNHNVMYWYQQKSSQAPKLLFHYYDKDFNNEADTPDNFQSRRPNTSFCFLDIRSPGLGDTAMYLCATSRGAQLYEQYFGPGTRLTVT.